Listed below are T cell receptor beta chains from one sample, sequenced in a study of blood T cells in healthy people across ages. One entry per CDR3 protein, called by TCRdb with MiXCR from the 5' RACE reads. Here the sample spans 790,000 or so distinct CDR3 sequences, approximately 53% being singletons. Material for sequencing was blood. These receptors were collected from a middle-aged man in good health. The CDR3 runs from the conserved cysteine through the conserved F or W. The order of the fields is V gene, clone size, J gene, D gene, CDR3 protein, CDR3 DNA. A D gene is named only where the DNA matches it firmly. Some rows mark clone size as missing; the rest say once, few, many or name a class of expanded clone.

TRBV5-1	few	TRBJ2-4	NA	CASSLDQNIQYF	TGCGCCAGCAGCTTGGACCAAAACATTCAGTACTTC
TRBV7-3	few	TRBJ2-1	TRBD2	CASNRNRPSGIGHEQFF	TGTGCCAGCAATAGAAATAGGCCTAGCGGGATCGGCCATGAGCAGTTCTTC
TRBV20-1	NA	TRBJ2-1	TRBD2	CSAFTSAEQFF	TGCAGTGCATTTACTAGCGCGGAGCAGTTCTTC
TRBV20-1	NA	TRBJ2-1	TRBD2	CSARALAGLSSYNEQFF	TGCAGTGCTAGAGCCTTAGCGGGCTTAAGCTCCTACAATGAGCAGTTCTTC
TRBV29-1	NA	TRBJ2-2	NA	CSVRGGMNTGELFF	TGCAGCGTTAGGGGCGGGATGAACACCGGGGAGCTGTTTTTT
TRBV6-1	NA	TRBJ2-4	TRBD2	CASSEYHGEIAGDKWNIQYF	TGTGCCAGCAGCGAATATCACGGGGAAATAGCGGGAGACAAATGGAACATTCAGTACTTC
TRBV27	few	TRBJ1-5	TRBD1	CASSPTGEVGQPQHF	TGTGCCAGCAGTCCGACAGGGGAGGTTGGTCAGCCCCAGCATTTT
TRBV9	NA	TRBJ2-3	TRBD2	CASSVGAGGIDTQYF	TGTGCCAGCAGCGTAGGAGCGGGGGGCATAGATACGCAGTATTTT
TRBV15	NA	TRBJ2-3	NA	CATSRTESTDTQYF	TGTGCCACCAGCAGGACGGAAAGCACAGATACGCAGTATTTT
TRBV13	NA	TRBJ2-7	TRBD2	CASSTSGRPSSYEQYF	TGTGCCAGCAGTACTAGCGGGAGGCCGAGCTCCTACGAGCAGTACTTC
TRBV7-8	NA	TRBJ1-2	TRBD1	CASLKDRGSPNGYTF	TGTGCCAGCCTGAAGGACAGGGGGTCTCCTAATGGCTACACCTTC
TRBV11-2	NA	TRBJ1-6	NA	CASSETRISSSPLHF	TGTGCCAGCAGCGAAACTCGGATCTCGAGCTCACCCCTCCACTTT
TRBV11-3	NA	TRBJ2-7	TRBD1	CASSLRQGITYEQYF	TGTGCCAGCAGCTTACGACAGGGGATAACCTACGAGCAGTACTTC
TRBV11-2	few	TRBJ2-1	NA	CASSPGTGGSGGELFF	TGTGCCAGCAGCCCTGGGACGGGGGGCAGTGGCGGGGAGCTGTTCTTC
TRBV7-3	NA	TRBJ2-3	NA	CASSSSQGGTDTQYF	TGTGCCAGCAGCTCGTCACAGGGGGGGACAGATACGCAGTATTTT
TRBV3-1	NA	TRBJ2-7	TRBD1	CASSQTPGTGLYEQYF	TGTGCCAGCAGCCAGACCCCCGGGACAGGGTTATACGAGCAGTACTTC
TRBV13	many	TRBJ2-1	NA	CASSSGGRNEQFF	TGTGCCAGCAGCTCCGGGGGGCGAAATGAGCAGTTCTTC
TRBV7-2	NA	TRBJ2-7	NA	CASSLGTRGQYF	TGTGCCAGCAGCTTAGGTACACGTGGGCAGTACTTC
TRBV10-3	NA	TRBJ2-1	NA	CAISESGPNPNNEQFF	TGTGCCATCAGTGAGTCGGGTCCTAACCCCAACAATGAGCAGTTCTTC
TRBV13	many	TRBJ2-7	NA	CASSLYGQAYEQYF	TGTGCCAGCAGCCTCTACGGGCAGGCCTACGAGCAGTACTTC
TRBV18	few	TRBJ2-7	TRBD1	CASSPQTGGHEQYF	TGTGCCAGCTCACCGCAGACAGGGGGCCACGAGCAGTACTTC
TRBV29-1	few	TRBJ2-7	TRBD1	CSVRPGGKQYF	TGCAGCGTTAGACCAGGGGGAAAGCAGTACTTC
TRBV28	once	TRBJ1-2	TRBD1	CASSHFGTGNYGYTF	TGTGCCAGCAGCCACTTCGGGACAGGGAACTATGGCTACACCTTC
TRBV27	NA	TRBJ1-1	NA	CASSLGGWGPNTEAFF	TGTGCCAGCAGTTTAGGCGGGTGGGGCCCGAACACTGAAGCTTTCTTT
TRBV25-1	NA	TRBJ1-2	TRBD1	CASSDYLQGNNYGYTF	TGTGCCAGCAGTGATTATCTACAGGGGAATAACTATGGCTACACCTTC
TRBV4-3	NA	TRBJ2-7	TRBD2	CASSQGNSGSAYEQYF	TGCGCCAGCAGCCAGGGAAATAGCGGGAGCGCCTACGAGCAGTACTTC
TRBV2	few	TRBJ2-7	NA	CASSEALRGVYEQYF	TGTGCCAGCAGTGAAGCGCTTCGAGGAGTTTACGAGCAGTACTTC
TRBV29-1	NA	TRBJ2-1	NA	CSVEGARPRNNEQFF	TGCAGCGTTGAAGGGGCTAGGCCCCGTAACAATGAGCAGTTCTTC
TRBV7-2	NA	TRBJ2-7	NA	CASSIAGGGGYEQYF	TGTGCCAGCAGCATAGCAGGAGGGGGGGGATACGAGCAGTACTTC
TRBV6-1	NA	TRBJ2-7	TRBD2	CASSSGQVRGLAGTPSYEQYF	TGTGCCAGCAGCTCGGGTCAAGTGAGAGGACTAGCGGGGACGCCTTCCTACGAGCAGTACTTC
TRBV25-1	NA	TRBJ2-7	TRBD2	CASSEFSGRAGEQYF	TGTGCCAGCAGTGAATTTAGCGGGAGGGCCGGCGAGCAGTACTTC
TRBV11-3	NA	TRBJ2-7	NA	CASSSQSGNEQYF	TGTGCCAGCAGCTCCCAATCTGGCAATGAGCAGTACTTC
TRBV6-1	few	TRBJ2-5	NA	CASSESRVKTQYF	TGTGCCAGCAGTGAATCCAGGGTAAAGACCCAGTACTTC
TRBV20-1	NA	TRBJ2-7	TRBD2	CSARKLAGGRSSYEQYF	TGCAGTGCTAGAAAGCTAGCGGGAGGGAGGAGCTCCTACGAGCAGTACTTC
TRBV15	few	TRBJ2-3	NA	CATSSRQAQGTQYF	TGTGCCACCAGCTCCCGCCAGGCGCAGGGTACGCAGTATTTT
TRBV20-1	few	TRBJ2-1	TRBD2	CSARDSSLAGGKVSYNEQFF	TGCAGTGCTAGAGATTCCTCCCTAGCGGGAGGGAAAGTATCCTACAATGAGCAGTTCTTC
TRBV7-2	few	TRBJ2-4	TRBD2	CASSPGTSGARQQYF	TGTGCCAGCAGCCCAGGTACTAGCGGGGCTCGTCAGCAGTACTTC
TRBV20-1	NA	TRBJ2-4	NA	CSAGVEGREKQYF	TGCAGTGCAGGAGTGGAGGGCAGGGAAAAGCAGTACTTC
TRBV28	NA	TRBJ2-2	NA	CASTQAGQARTGELFF	TGTGCCAGCACCCAAGCGGGACAGGCACGAACCGGGGAGCTGTTTTTT
TRBV5-1	NA	TRBJ2-5	NA	CASRKEANQETQYF	TGCGCCAGCAGAAAGGAGGCCAACCAAGAGACCCAGTACTTC